The 9 T cell receptor beta chains below come from one sample, sequenced in a study of Graves' ophthalmopathy and Graves' hyperthyroidism. Amplified material comprised TCR beta CDR3 regions derived from RNA transcripts. Second-round multiplex PCR came after a first-round RT-PCR that employed HTBI primers. One entry per CDR3 protein results from TCRdb running MiXCR on the multiplex PCR reads. The sample has some 1.1 million distinct CDR3 sequences; less than 45% are singletons. The sequencing input was peripheral blood or thyroid tissue (not recorded which). These TCRs come from an adult man with Graves' hyperthyroidism.

This clonotype showed up many times. The gene calls are TRBV9 and TRBJ1-1; unclear D gene. The germline V gene has CDR1 SGDLS and CDR2 YYNGEE. The ends were cut back, 0 bases at V and 1 base at J, with 10 bases in the middle. The CDR3 has 15 residues. DNA for the CDR3: TGTGCCAGCAGCGTAGAAGCTGCAGGGAACACTGAAGCTTTCTTT. This translates into CASSVEAAGNTEAFF.

The chain employs TRBV20-1 and TRBJ1-6; D is possibly TRBD1 (6 bases). The CDR3 consists of 18 residues. The germline V and J ends were trimmed by 5 bases and 0 bases, with 20 bases remaining between them. CDR1 is DFQATT, CDR2 SNEGSKA, per germline (reference sequence). The CDR3, as DNA: TGCAGTGCTCCCGGGACAATGGGATCAAGCTCCTATAATTCACCCCTCCACTTT. It translates to CSAPGTMGSSSYNSPLHF.

The chain combines TRBV6-5 with TRBJ1-1, with a tentative D call TRBD1 (5 bases). Germline loops: CDR1 MNHEY, CDR2 SVGAGI. The V and J ends lost 2 bases and 3 bases respectively, with 10 bases between them. This CDR3 has 14 amino acids. DNA of the CDR3: TGTGCCAGCAGTTACGGGAGGGGATACACTGAAGCTTTCTTT. This translates into CASSYGRGYTEAFF.

The chain is built from TRBV20-1 and TRBJ1-2, with D hard to call. From germline, CDR1 is DFQATT and CDR2 SNEGSKA (reference sequence). The CDR3 has 14 amino acids. With 0 bases removed from V and 4 bases from J, the gap between germline ends came to 12 bases. CDR3 region: CSARDGSFTYGYTF. Written as DNA, the CDR3 is TGCAGTGCTAGAGACGGGAGTTTCACCTATGGCTACACCTTC.

Concerning this clonotype itself: This may come from a read error, since a much larger clone is one base off. DNA for the CDR3: TGTGCCACGCGAGATTGGAGGTCAGGGGGTTTGAACACCGGGGAGCTGTTTTTT. It is translated as CATRDWRSGGLNTGELFF. J is TRBJ2-2 and V is TRBV15; 7 bases match TRBD1. The CDR3 runs to 18 residues. With V trimmed by 9 bases and J by 1 base, 17 bases remained unmatched. Germline-derived CDR1 and CDR2 are LNHNV and YYDKDF (reference sequence).

This clonotype was detected many times. The chain carries TRBV15 and TRBJ2-7, with a possible D match to TRBD1 (5 bases). Germline V gene lookup returns CDR1 LNHNV and CDR2 YYDKDF (reference sequence). Trimming left V 3 bases short and J 3 bases short, with 6 bases between. This CDR3 has 12 amino acids. The CDR3 coding sequence is TGTGCCACCAGCAGTCAGGGCTACGAGCAGTACTTC. Residues: CATSSQGYEQYF. Full variable domain (outside the CDR3, taken from reference TRBV15 and TRBJ2-7): DAMVIQNPRYQVTQFGKPVTLSCSQTLNHNVMYWYQQKSSQAPKLLFHYYDKDFNNEADTPDNFQSRRPNTSFCFLDIRSPGLGDTAMYLCATSSQGYEQYFGPGTRLTVT.

This clonotype was seen many times. This chain uses TRBV7-2 with TRBJ2-5, with 7 positions matching TRBD2. This CDR3 has 15 amino acids. J lost 3 bases, V lost 6 bases, and 10 bases had no gene match. Germline CDR1 SGHTA, CDR2 FQGNSA. The CDR3 DNA reads TGTGCCAGCAGACGTAGGACTAGTTGGAAAGAGACCCAGTACTTC. It encodes CASRRRTSWKETQYF.

V usage is TRBV10-3 and J usage is TRBJ1-4; D remains unclear. V gave up 4 bases and J gave up 6 bases, with 15 bases separating them. CDR1 is ENHRY, CDR2 SYGVKD, per germline. The CDR3 is 15 amino acids. In nucleotides, the CDR3 is TGTGCCATCAGTGGGGTTAGGAGTACCGATGAAAAACTGTTTTTT. Translated: CAISGVRSTDEKLFF.

This chain links TRBV7-9 with TRBJ1-6, with D possibly TRBD1 on 5 matching bases. This CDR3 region has 15 residues. Germline-derived CDR1 and CDR2 are SEHNR and FQNEAQ (reference sequence). V lost 7 bases and J lost 8, with 18 bases in between. The DNA of the CDR3 is TGTGCCAGCAAATCCGTGGGGGGTTATGATTCACCCCTCCACTTT. Encoded protein: CASKSVGGYDSPLHF.